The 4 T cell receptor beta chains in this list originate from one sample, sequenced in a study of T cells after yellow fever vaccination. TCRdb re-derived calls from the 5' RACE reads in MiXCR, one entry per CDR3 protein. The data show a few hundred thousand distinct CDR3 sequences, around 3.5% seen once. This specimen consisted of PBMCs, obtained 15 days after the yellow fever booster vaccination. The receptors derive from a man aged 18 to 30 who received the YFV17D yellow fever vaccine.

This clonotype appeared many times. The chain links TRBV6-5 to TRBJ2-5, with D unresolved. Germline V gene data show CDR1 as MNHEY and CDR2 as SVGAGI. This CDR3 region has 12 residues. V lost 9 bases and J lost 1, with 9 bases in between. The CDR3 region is CARPKVQETQYF. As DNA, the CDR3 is TGTGCCAGGCCCAAGGTCCAAGAGACCCAGTACTTC.

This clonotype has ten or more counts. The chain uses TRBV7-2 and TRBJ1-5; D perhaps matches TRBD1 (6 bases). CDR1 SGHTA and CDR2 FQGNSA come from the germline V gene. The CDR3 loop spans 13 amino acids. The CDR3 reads CAGGQGINQPQHF. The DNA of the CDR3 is TGTGCTGGGGGCCAGGGGATCAATCAGCCCCAGCATTTT. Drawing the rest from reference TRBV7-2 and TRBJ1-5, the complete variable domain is GAGVSQSPSNKVTEKGKDVELRCDPISGHTALYWYRQSLGQGLEFLIYFQGNSAPDKSGLPSDRFSAERTGGSVSTLTIQRTQQEDSAVYLCAGGQGINQPQHFGDGTRLSIL.

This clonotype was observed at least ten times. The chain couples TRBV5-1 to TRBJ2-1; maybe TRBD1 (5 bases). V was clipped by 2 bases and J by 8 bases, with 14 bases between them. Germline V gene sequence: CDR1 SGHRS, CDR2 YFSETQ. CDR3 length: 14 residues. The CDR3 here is CASSLFGQGYEQFF. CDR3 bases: TGCGCCAGCAGCTTATTTGGGCAGGGATATGAGCAGTTCTTC.

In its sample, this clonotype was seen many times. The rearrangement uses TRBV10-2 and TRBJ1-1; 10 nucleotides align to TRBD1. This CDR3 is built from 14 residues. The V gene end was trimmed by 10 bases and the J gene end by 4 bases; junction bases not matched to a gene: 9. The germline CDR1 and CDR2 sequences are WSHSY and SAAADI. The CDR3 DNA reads TGCGCCATGTCCCGGGACAGGGGATCCACTGAAGCTTTCTTT. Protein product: CAMSRDRGSTEAFF.